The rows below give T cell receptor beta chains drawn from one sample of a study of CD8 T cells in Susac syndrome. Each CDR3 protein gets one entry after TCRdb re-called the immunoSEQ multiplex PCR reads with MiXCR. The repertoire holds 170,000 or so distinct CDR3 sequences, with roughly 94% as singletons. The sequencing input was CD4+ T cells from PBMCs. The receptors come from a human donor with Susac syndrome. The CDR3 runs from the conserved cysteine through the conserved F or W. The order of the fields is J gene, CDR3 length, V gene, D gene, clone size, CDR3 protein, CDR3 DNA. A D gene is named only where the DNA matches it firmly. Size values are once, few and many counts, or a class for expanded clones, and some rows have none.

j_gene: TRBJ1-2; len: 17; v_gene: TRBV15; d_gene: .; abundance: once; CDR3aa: CATSRVGTPGGYYGYTF; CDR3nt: TGTGCCACCAGCAGAGTCGGTACACCCGGAGGGTACTATGGCTACACCTTC
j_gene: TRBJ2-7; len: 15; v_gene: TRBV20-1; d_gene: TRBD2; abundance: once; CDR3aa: CSARDIAGGSYEQYF; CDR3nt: TGCAGTGCTAGAGACATAGCGGGAGGCTCCTACGAGCAGTACTTC
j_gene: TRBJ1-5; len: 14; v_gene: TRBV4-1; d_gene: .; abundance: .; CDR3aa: CASSQGDTGQPQHF; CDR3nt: TGCGCCAGCAGCCAAGGGGATACTGGGCAGCCCCAGCATTTT
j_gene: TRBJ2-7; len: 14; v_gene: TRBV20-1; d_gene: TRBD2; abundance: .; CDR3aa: CSAYSTSGSDEQYF; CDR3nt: TGCAGTGCGTACTCGACTAGCGGTAGCGACGAGCAGTACTTC
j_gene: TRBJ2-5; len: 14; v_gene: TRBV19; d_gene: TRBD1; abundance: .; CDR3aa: CASKKGQGDWAQYF; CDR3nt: TGTGCCAGTAAGAAGGGACAGGGGGATTGGGCCCAGTACTTC
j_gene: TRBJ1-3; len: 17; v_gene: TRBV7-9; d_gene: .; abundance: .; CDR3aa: CASSSLGGPVSGNTIYF; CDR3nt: TGTGCCAGCAGTTCCCTCGGGGGTCCCGTCTCTGGAAACACCATATATTTT
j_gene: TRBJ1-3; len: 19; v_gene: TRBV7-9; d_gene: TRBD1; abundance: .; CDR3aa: CASSFPLRDRGDSGNTIYF; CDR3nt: TGTGCCAGCAGCTTCCCACTCAGGGACAGGGGGGACTCTGGAAACACCATATATTTT
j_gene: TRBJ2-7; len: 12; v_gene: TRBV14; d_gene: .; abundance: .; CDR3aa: CASRGGGDEQYF; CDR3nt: TGTGCCAGCAGAGGTGGAGGGGACGAGCAGTACTTC
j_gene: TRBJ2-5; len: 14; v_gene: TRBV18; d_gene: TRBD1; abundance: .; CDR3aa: CASSRNRGQETQYF; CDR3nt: TGTGCCAGCTCTCGGAACAGGGGTCAAGAGACCCAGTACTTC
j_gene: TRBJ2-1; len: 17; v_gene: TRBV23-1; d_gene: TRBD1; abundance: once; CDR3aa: CASSQWGQGGAYNEQFF; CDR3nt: TGCGCCAGCAGTCAATGGGGACAGGGGGGGGCCTACAATGAGCAGTTCTTC
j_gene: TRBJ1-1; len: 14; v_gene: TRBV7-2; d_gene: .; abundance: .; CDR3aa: CASSSGPGGTEAFF; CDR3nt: TGTGCCAGCAGCTCGGGTCCGGGGGGCACTGAAGCTTTCTTT
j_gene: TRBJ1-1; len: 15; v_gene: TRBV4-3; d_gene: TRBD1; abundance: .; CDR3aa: CASSPGQGWSTEAFF; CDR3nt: TGCGCCAGCAGCCCTGGACAGGGATGGAGCACTGAAGCTTTCTTT
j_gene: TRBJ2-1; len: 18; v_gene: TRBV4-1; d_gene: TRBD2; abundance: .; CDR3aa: CASSQGPTSGMYYNEQFF; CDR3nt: TGCGCCAGCAGCCAAGGTCCGACTAGCGGGATGTACTACAATGAGCAGTTCTTC
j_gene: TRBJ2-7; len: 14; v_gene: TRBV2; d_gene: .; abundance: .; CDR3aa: CASGGSSQVVEQYF; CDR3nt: TGTGCCAGCGGGGGGTCTTCCCAGGTGGTCGAGCAGTACTTC
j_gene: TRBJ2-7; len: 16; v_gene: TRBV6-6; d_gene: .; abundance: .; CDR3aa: CASTPISRGSQHEQYF; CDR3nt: TGTGCCAGCACCCCTATATCCCGGGGCAGTCAACACGAGCAGTACTTC
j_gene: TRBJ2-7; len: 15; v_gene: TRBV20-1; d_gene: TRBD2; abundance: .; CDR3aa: CSARDITSGSYEQYF; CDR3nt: TGCAGTGCTAGAGATATAACTAGCGGAAGCTACGAGCAGTACTTC
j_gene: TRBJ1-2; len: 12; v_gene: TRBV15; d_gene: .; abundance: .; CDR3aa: CATSPGGSGYTF; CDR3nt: TGTGCCACCAGCCCCGGGGGTAGTGGCTACACCTTC
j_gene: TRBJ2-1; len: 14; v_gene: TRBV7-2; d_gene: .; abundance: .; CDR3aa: CASSLYVQGNEQFF; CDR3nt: TGTGCCAGCAGCCTGTACGTCCAGGGCAATGAGCAGTTCTTC
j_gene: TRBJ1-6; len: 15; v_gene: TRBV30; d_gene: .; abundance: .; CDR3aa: CAWSVLSSRDSPLHF; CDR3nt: TGTGCCTGGAGTGTACTCTCCTCCCGGGATTCACCCCTCCACTTT
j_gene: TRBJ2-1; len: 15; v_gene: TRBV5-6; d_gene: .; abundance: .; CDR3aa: CASSWGLSSYNEQFF; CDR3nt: TGTGCCAGCAGCTGGGGTCTGAGCTCCTACAATGAGCAGTTCTTC
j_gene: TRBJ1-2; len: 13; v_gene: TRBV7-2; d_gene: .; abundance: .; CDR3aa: CASSFRSLDGYTF; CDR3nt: TGTGCCAGCAGCTTCAGATCTCTGGATGGCTACACCTTC
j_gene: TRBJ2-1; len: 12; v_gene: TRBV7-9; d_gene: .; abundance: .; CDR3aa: CASSLLNNEQFF; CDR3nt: TGTGCCAGCAGCTTACTTAATAATGAGCAGTTCTTC
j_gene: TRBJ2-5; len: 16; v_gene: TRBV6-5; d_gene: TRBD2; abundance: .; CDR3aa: CASSYGLAGGQETQYF; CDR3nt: TGTGCCAGCAGTTACGGTTTAGCGGGGGGCCAAGAGACCCAGTACTTC
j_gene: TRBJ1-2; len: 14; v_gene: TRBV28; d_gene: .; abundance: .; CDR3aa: CASSSSGRNYGYTF; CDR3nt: TGTGCCAGCAGTTCCTCGGGCCGTAACTATGGCTACACCTTC
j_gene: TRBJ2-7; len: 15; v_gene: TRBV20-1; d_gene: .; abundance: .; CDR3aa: CSARDTNLLSYEQYF; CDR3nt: TGCAGTGCTAGAGATACTAATCTTTTGTCCTACGAGCAGTACTTC
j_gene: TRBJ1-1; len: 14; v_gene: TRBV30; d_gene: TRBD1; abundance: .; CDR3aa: CAWALQGAVTEAFF; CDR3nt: TGTGCCTGGGCTTTACAGGGGGCGGTCACTGAAGCTTTCTTT
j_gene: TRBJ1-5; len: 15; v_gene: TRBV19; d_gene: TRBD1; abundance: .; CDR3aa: CASRVQGARNQPQHF; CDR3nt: TGTGCCAGTAGAGTACAGGGGGCACGGAATCAGCCCCAGCATTTT
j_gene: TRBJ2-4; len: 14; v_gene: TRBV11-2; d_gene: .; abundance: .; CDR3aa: CASSLDGAGSIQYF; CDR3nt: TGTGCCAGCAGCTTAGATGGGGCGGGGAGCATTCAGTACTTC
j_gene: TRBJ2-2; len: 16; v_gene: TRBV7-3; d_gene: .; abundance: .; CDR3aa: CASSRRVSTNTGELFF; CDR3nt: TGTGCCAGCAGCCGCAGGGTTTCGACGAACACCGGGGAGCTGTTTTTT
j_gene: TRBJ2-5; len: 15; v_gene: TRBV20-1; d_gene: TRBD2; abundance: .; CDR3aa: CSAPRLAGVVETQYF; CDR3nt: TGCAGTGCTCCCCGACTAGCGGGGGTGGTTGAGACCCAGTACTTC
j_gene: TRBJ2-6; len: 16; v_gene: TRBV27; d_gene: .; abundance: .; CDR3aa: CASSRLGGTGANVLTF; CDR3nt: TGTGCCAGCAGTCGTTTGGGGGGAACCGGGGCCAACGTCCTGACTTTC
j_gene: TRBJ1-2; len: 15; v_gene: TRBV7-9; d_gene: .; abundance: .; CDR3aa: CASSTSEDGGYGYTF; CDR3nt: TGTGCCAGCAGCACATCCGAGGACGGGGGCTATGGCTACACCTTC
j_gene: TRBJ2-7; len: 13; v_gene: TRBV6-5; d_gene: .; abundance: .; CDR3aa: CASSYSRAGEQYF; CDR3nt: TGTGCCAGCAGTTACTCGCGGGCAGGCGAGCAGTACTTC
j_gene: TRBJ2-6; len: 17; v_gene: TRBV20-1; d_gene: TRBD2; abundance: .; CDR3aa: CSASGLAGGPGANVLTF; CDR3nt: TGCAGTGCTTCGGGACTAGCGGGAGGACCCGGGGCCAACGTCCTGACTTTC
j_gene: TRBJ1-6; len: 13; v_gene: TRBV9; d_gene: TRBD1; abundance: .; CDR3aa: CASSVDRDSPLHF; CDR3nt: TGTGCCAGCAGCGTCGACAGGGATTCACCCCTCCACTTT
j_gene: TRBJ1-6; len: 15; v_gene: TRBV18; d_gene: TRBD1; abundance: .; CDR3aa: CASSPGQGLGSPLHF; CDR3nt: TGTGCCAGCTCACCAGGACAGGGGCTAGGGTCACCCCTCCACTTT
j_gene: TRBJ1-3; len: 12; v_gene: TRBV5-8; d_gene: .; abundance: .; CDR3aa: CASSPETAPGYF; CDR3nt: TGTGCCAGCAGCCCAGAGACAGCTCCCGGGTATTTT
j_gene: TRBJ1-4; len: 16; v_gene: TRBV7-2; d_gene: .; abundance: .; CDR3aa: CASRYTGTTRGEKLFF; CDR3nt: TGTGCCAGCCGATACACCGGGACAACAAGAGGTGAAAAACTGTTTTTT
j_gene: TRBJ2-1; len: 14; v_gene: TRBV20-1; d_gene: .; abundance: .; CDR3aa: CSAPGGGTYNEQFF; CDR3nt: TGCAGTGCCCCGGGGGGCGGTACCTACAATGAGCAGTTCTTC
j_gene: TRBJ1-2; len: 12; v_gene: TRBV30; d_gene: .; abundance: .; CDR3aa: CAWRRGNYGYTF; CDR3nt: TGTGCCTGGAGGAGGGGCAACTATGGCTACACCTTC
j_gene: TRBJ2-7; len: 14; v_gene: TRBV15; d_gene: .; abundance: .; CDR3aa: CATSRGMGGFEQYF; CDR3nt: TGTGCCACCAGCAGAGGGATGGGCGGTTTCGAGCAGTACTTC